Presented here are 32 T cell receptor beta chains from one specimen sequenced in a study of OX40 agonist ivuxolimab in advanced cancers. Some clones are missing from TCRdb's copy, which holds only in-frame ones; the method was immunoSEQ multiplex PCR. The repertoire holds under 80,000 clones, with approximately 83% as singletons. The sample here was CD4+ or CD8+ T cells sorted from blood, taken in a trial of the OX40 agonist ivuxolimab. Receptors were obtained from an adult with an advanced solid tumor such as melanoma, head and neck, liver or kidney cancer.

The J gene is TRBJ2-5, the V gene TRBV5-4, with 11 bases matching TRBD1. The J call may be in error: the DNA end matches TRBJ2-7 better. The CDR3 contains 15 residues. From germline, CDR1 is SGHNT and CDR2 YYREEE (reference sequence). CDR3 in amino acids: CASSSGGQGAYEQYF. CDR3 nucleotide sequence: TGTGCCAGCAGCTCGGGGGGACAGGGGGCCTACGAGCAGTACTTC.

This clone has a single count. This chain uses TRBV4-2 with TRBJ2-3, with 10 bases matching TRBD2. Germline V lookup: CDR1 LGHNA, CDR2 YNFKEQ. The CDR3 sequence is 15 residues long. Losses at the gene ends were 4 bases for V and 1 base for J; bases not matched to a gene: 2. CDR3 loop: CASSRSGGGTDTQYF. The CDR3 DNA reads TGTGCCAGCAGCCGAAGCGGGGGGGGCACAGATACGCAGTATTTT.

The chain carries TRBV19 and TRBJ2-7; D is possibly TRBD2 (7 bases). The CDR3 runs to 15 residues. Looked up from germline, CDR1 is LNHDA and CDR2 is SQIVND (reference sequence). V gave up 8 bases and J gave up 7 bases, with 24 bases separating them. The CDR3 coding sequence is TGTGCCAGTTGGTCTGGCGGTGCAGGGGAGGGGGAGCAGTACTTC. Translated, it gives CASWSGGAGEGEQYF.

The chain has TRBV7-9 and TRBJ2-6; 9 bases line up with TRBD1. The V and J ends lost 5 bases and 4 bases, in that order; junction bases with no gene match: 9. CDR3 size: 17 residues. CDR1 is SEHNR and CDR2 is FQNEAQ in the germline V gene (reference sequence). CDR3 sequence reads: CASSRRTGAGGANVLTF. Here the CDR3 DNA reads TGTGCCAGCAGCCGCCGGACAGGGGCTGGGGGGGCCAACGTCCTGACTTTC.

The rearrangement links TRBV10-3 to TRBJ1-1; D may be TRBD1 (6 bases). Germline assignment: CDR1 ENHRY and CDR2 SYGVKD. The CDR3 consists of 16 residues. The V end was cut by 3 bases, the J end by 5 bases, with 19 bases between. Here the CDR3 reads CAISDDGSGARTEAFF. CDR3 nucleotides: TGTGCCATCAGTGATGATGGTTCGGGGGCTAGGACTGAAGCTTTCTTT.

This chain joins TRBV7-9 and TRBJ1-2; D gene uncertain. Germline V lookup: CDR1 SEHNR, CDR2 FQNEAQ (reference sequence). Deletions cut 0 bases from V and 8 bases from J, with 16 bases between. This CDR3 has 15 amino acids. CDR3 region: CASSLAGQERRGYTF. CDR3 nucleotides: TGTGCCAGCAGCTTAGCGGGTCAAGAGAGAAGGGGCTACACCTTC.

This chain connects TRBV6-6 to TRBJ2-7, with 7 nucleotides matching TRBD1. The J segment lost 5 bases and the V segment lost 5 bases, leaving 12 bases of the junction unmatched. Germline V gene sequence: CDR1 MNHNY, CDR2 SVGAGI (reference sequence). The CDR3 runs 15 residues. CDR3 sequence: CASSMYGTVGDEQYF. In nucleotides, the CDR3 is TGTGCCAGCAGTATGTACGGGACAGTCGGGGACGAGCAGTACTTC.

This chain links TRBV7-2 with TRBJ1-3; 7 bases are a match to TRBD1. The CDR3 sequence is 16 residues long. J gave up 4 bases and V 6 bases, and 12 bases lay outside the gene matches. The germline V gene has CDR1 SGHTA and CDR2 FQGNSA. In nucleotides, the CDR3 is TGTGCCAGCAGTTTTTACAGGGGCTCTGGAGGAAACACCATATATTTT. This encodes CASSFYRGSGGNTIYF.

DNA for the CDR3: TGTGCCAGTTCTCGGACAGGGGACAATCAGCCCCAGCATTTT. It specifies CASSRTGDNQPQHF. This chain uses TRBV19 with TRBJ1-5; 9 bases map to TRBD1. The CDR3 totals 14 residues. The V and J ends lost 8 bases and 3 bases, in that order; junction bases with no gene match: 5. Germline V gene data show CDR1 as LNHDA and CDR2 as SQIVND (reference sequence).

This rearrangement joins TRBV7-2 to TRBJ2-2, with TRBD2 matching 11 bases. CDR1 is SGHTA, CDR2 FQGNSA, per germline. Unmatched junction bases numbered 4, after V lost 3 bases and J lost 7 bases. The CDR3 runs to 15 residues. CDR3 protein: CASSFSGRVDGELFF. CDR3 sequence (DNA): TGTGCCAGCAGCTTTAGCGGGAGGGTGGACGGGGAGCTGTTTTTT.

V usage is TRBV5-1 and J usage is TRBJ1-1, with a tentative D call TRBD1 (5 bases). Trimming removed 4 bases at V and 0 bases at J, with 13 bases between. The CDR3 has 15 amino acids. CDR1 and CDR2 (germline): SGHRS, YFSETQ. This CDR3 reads CASSGTGTMNTEAFF. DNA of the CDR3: TGCGCCAGCAGCGGCACAGGTACCATGAACACTGAAGCTTTCTTT. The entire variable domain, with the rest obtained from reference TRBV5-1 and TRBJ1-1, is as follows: KAGVTQTPRYLIKTRGQQVTLSCSPISGHRSVSWYQQTPGQGLQFLFEYFSETQRNKGNFPGRFSGRQFSNSRSEMNVSTLELGDSALYLCASSGTGTMNTEAFFGQGTRLTVV.

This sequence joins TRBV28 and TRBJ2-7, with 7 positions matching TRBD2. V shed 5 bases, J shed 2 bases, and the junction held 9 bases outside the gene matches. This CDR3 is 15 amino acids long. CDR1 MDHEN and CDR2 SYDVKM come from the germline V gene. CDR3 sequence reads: CASSPPGGYTYEQYF. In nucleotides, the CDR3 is TGTGCCAGCAGTCCCCCCGGGGGGTACACCTACGAGCAGTACTTC.

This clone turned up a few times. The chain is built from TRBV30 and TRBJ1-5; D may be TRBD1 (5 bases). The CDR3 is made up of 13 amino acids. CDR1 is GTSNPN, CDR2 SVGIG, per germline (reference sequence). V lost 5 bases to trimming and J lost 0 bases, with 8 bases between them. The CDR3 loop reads CAWGHNSNQPQHF. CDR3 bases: TGTGCCTGGGGACATAATAGCAATCAGCCCCAGCATTTT.

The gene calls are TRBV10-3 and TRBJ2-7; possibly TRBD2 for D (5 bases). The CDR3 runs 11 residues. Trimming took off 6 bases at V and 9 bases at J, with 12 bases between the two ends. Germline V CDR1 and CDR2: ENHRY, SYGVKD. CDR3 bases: TGTGCCATCAGCGAGGATGGAGGGCAGTACTTC. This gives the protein CAISEDGGQYF.

The CDR3 nucleotides are TGTGCCAGCAGGGGGGGGGAGCGGGGGTACAATGAGCAGTTCTTC. Its protein is CASRGGERGYNEQFF. The V and J genes are TRBV6-1 and TRBJ2-1, with 8 bases aligning to TRBD2. CDR3 length: 15 residues. V shed 6 bases and J 4 bases; nucleotides not matched to a gene: 8. From germline, CDR1 is MNHNS and CDR2 SASEGT.

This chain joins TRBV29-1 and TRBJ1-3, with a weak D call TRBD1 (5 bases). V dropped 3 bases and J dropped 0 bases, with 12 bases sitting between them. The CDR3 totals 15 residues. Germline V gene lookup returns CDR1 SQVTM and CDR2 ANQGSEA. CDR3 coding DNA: TGCAGCGTTGAGGGTCACAGGATCTCTGGAAACACCATATATTTT. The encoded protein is CSVEGHRISGNTIYF. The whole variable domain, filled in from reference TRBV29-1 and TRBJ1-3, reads SAVISQKPSRDICQRGTSLTIQCQVDSQVTMMFWYRQQPGQSLTLIATANQGSEATYESGFVIDKFPISRPNLTFSTLTVSNMSPEDSSIYLCSVEGHRISGNTIYFGEGSWLTVV.

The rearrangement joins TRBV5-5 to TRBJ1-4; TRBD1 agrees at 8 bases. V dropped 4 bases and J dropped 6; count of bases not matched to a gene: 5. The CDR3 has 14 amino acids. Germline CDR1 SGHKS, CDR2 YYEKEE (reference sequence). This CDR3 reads CASSPGQGYEKLFF. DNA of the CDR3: TGTGCCAGCAGCCCAGGACAGGGATATGAAAAACTGTTTTTT.

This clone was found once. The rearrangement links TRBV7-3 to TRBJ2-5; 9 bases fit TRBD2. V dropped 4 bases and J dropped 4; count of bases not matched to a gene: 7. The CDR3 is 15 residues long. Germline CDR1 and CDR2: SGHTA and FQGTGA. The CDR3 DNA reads TGTGCCAGCAGCTATGGGCGGGAGGGCCTAGAGACCCAGTACTTC. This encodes CASSYGREGLETQYF.

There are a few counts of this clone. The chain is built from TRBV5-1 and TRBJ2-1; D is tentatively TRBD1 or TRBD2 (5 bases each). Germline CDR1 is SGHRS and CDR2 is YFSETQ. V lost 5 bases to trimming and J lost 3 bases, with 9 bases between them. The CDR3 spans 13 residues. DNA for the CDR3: TGCGCCAGCAGATGGGACCTCTACAATGAGCAGTTCTTC. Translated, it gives CASRWDLYNEQFF.

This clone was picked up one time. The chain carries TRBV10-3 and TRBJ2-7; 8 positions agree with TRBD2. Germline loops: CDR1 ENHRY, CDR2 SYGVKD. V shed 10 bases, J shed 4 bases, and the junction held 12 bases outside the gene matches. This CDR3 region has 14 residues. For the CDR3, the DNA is TGTGCCACCCAAAGCACTAGCGGTTCGTACGAGCAGTACTTC. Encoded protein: CATQSTSGSYEQYF.

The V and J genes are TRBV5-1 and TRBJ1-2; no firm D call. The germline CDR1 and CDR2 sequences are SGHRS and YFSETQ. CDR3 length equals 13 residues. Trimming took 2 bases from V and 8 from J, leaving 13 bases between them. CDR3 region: CASSFGSAAGYTF. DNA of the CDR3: TGCGCCAGCAGCTTCGGTTCTGCGGCGGGCTACACCTTC.

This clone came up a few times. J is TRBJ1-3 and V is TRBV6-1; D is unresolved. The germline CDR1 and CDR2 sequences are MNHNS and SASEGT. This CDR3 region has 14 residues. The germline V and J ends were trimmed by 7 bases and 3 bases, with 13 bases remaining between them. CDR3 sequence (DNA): TGTGCCAGCACCGAAACTGGGAGTGGAAACACCATATATTTT. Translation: CASTETGSGNTIYF.

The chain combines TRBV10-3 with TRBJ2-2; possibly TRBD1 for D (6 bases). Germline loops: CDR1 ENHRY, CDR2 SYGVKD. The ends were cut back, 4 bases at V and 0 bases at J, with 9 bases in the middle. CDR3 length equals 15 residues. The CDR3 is CAISVGTTNTGELFF. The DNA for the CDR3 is TGTGCCATCAGTGTTGGGACAACGAACACCGGGGAGCTGTTTTTT.

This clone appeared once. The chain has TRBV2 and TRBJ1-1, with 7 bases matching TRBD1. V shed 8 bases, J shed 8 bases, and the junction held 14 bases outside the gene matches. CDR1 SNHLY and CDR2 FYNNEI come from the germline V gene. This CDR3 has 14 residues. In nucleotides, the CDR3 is TGTGCCAGCGGGGGACAGTTTCTGTCTATCGAAGCTTTCTTT. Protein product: CASGGQFLSIEAFF.

For the CDR3, the DNA is TGTGCCAGCTCAGCCAGGGAAGTCGAAAAACTGTTTTTT. Its protein is CASSAREVEKLFF. The chain carries TRBV2 and TRBJ1-4, with D perhaps matching TRBD1 (5 bases). V was pared by 8 bases and J by 8 bases, with 15 bases between. Per the germline V gene, CDR1 is SNHLY and CDR2 is FYNNEI. The CDR3 loop spans 13 amino acids. Supplemented by reference TRBV2 and TRBJ1-4, the full variable domain reads EPEVTQTPSHQVTQMGQEVILRCVPISNHLYFYWYRQILGQKVEFLVSFYNNEISEKSEIFDDQFSVERPDGSNFTLKIRSTKLEDSAMYFCASSAREVEKLFFGSGTQLSVL.

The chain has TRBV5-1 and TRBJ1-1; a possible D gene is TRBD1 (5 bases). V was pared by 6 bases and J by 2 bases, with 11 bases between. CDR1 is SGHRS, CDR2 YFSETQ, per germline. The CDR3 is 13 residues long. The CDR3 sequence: CASTWGGNTEAFF. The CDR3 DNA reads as TGCGCCAGCACCTGGGGGGGTAACACTGAAGCTTTCTTT.

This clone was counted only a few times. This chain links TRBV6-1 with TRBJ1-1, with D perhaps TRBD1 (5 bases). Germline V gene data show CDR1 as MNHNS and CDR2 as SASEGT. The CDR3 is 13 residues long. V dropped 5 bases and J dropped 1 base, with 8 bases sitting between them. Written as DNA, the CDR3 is TGTGCCAGCAGTAGACAGCCGAACACTGAAGCTTTCTTT. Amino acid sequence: CASSRQPNTEAFF.

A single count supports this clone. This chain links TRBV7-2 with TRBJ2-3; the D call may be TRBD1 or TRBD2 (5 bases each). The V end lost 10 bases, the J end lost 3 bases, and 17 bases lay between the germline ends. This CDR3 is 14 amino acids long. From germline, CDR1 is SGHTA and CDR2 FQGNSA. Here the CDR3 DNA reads TGTGCCACCGGTGAGGGGCGGATTACAGATACGCAGTATTTT. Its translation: CATGEGRITDTQYF.

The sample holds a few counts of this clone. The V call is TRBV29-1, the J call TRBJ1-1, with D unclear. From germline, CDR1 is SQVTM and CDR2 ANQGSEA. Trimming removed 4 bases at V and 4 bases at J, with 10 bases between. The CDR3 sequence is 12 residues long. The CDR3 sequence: CSVVPGSTEAFF. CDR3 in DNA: TGCAGCGTTGTCCCGGGGAGCACTGAAGCTTTCTTT.

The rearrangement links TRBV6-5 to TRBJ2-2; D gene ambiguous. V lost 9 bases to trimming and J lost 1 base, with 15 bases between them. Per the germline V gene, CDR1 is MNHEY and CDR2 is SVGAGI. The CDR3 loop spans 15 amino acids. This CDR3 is CARWLRPQNTGELFF. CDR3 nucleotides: TGTGCCAGGTGGTTAAGACCGCAGAACACCGGGGAGCTGTTTTTT.

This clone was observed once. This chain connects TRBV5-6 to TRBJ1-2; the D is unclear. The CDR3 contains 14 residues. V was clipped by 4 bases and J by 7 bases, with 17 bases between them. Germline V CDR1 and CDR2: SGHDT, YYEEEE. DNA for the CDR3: TGTGCCAGCAGCCGGCCGGGATACACAGTTGGCTACACCTTC. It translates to CASSRPGYTVGYTF. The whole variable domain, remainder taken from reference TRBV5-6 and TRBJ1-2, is DAGVTQSPTHLIKTRGQQVTLRCSPKSGHDTVSWYQQALGQGPQFIFQYYEEEERQRGNFPDRFSGHQFPNYSSELNVNALLLGDSALYLCASSRPGYTVGYTFGSGTRLTVV.

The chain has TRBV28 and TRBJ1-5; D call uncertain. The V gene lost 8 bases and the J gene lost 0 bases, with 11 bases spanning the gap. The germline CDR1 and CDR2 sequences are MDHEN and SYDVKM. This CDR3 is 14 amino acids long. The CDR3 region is CASDSADSNQPQHF. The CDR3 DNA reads TGTGCCAGCGACTCCGCGGATAGCAATCAGCCCCAGCATTTT.